One sample yielded the 26 T cell receptor beta chains listed below, sequenced in a study of radiation and T cells in renal cell carcinoma. The time point here: blood 2 weeks post-SBRT. The sample's treatment: 15 Gy SBRT to primary tumor, nephrectomy 4 weeks later. Some clones are missing from TCRdb's copy, which holds only in-frame ones; the method was immunoSEQ multiplex PCR. There are roughly 150,000 clones in the sample; about 87% occur only once, and 13% lies in the top ten. This material consisted of blood, taken from a patient whose treatment included radiotherapy and nephrectomy. The receptors were gathered from a woman in her forties or fifties with renal cell carcinoma.

The V gene is TRBV30, the J gene TRBJ2-1, with 7 bases matching TRBD1. The CDR3 has 15 residues. Germline values: CDR1 GTSNPN, CDR2 SVGIG (reference sequence). With V trimmed by 3 bases and J by 7 bases, 12 bases remained unmatched. The CDR3, as DNA: TGTGCCTGGAGCAAGGGCACAGGGGAAGCGAATGAGCAGTTCTTC. Translated, it gives CAWSKGTGEANEQFF.

V usage is TRBV7-9 and J usage is TRBJ2-7; 13 nucleotides match TRBD2. This CDR3 spans 15 amino acids. V lost 5 bases to trimming and J lost 7 bases; unmatched junction nucleotides: 8. Germline assignment: CDR1 SEHNR and CDR2 FQNEAQ (reference sequence). The CDR3 DNA reads TGTGCCAGCAGCCTGGGACTAGCGGGGACCGTAGAGCAGTACTTC. It translates to CASSLGLAGTVEQYF.

The chain is built from TRBV6-5 and TRBJ1-4; 8 nucleotides line up with TRBD1. This CDR3 spans 14 amino acids. From germline, CDR1 is MNHEY and CDR2 SVGAGI. V was pared by 4 bases and J by 8 bases, with 6 bases of the junction left unmatched. The CDR3 protein is CASSFGQGREKLFF. The CDR3 DNA is TGTGCCAGCAGTTTCGGACAGGGCCGGGAAAAACTGTTTTTT.

The chain employs TRBV6-7 and TRBJ1-3; D not resolved. TRBV6-7 carries the ORF label, with uncertain function. This CDR3 region has 16 residues. V lost 7 bases to trimming and J lost 0 bases, with 16 bases between them. CDR3 nucleotide sequence: TGTGCCAGCAATAGCAGGAGGTCAAGCTCTGGAAACACCATATATTTT. Translated: CASNSRRSSSGNTIYF.

This clone was found once. The chain is built from TRBV18 and TRBJ1-1; maybe TRBD1 (5 bases). The V gene lost 3 bases and the J gene lost 7 bases, with 12 bases spanning the gap. Per the germline V gene, CDR1 is KGHSH and CDR2 is LQKENI. This CDR3 is 13 amino acids long. CDR3 DNA sequence: TGTGCCAGCTCACCCCAGGGAGAGTTTGAAGCTTTCTTT. Amino acid sequence: CASSPQGEFEAFF.

The chain couples TRBV12-5 to TRBJ1-4; TRBD1 matches 10 bases. V dropped 4 bases and J dropped 8; count of bases not matched to a gene: 7. Germline V gene sequence: CDR1 LGHNT, CDR2 FRNRAP. This CDR3 region has 15 residues. Here the CDR3 reads CASGSGTGVQEKLFF. Here the CDR3 DNA reads TGTGCTAGTGGTTCCGGGACAGGGGTGCAGGAAAAACTGTTTTTT.

This clone was picked up one time. The V and J genes are TRBV5-1 and TRBJ2-7; 10 bases align to TRBD1. CDR3 size: 15 residues. From germline, CDR1 is SGHRS and CDR2 YFSETQ. Losses at the gene ends were 3 bases for V and 7 bases for J; bases not matched to a gene: 10. CDR3 sequence: CASSWAGTGDEEQYF. For the CDR3, the DNA is TGCGCCAGCAGCTGGGCCGGGACAGGGGATGAAGAGCAGTACTTC.

CDR3 region: CASSLDTEGNSPLHF. The CDR3 bases are TGCGCCAGCAGCTTGGATACAGAGGGCAATTCACCCCTCCACTTT. V usage is TRBV5-1 and J usage is TRBJ1-6; no clear D gene. The CDR3 totals 15 residues. Germline-derived CDR1 and CDR2 are SGHRS and YFSETQ. V shed 0 bases and J shed 7 bases, with 11 bases lying between them.

V usage is TRBV5-6 and J usage is TRBJ1-2; 9 bases map to TRBD1. Germline trimming cut 5 bases from V and 6 bases from J; bases unmatched to any gene: 8. The germline V gene has CDR1 SGHDT and CDR2 YYEEEE. This CDR3 contains 14 residues. The CDR3 nucleotides are TGTGCCAGCAGGAAAAGGGACAGGGAGGATGGCTACACCTTC. Translated: CASRKRDREDGYTF.

The J gene is TRBJ2-1, the V gene TRBV4-2; unclear D gene. V lost 0 bases, J lost 8 bases, and 8 bases lay in between. This CDR3 has 13 amino acids. Germline V gene sequence: CDR1 LGHNA, CDR2 YNFKEQ. CDR3 sequence reads: CASSQEISDEQFF. As DNA, the CDR3 is TGTGCCAGCAGCCAAGAAATCTCAGATGAGCAGTTCTTC.

The rearrangement uses TRBV6-1 and TRBJ1-3, with D perhaps TRBD1 (5 bases). Germline V gene sequence: CDR1 MNHNS, CDR2 SASEGT. The CDR3 loop spans 16 amino acids. Trimming cost V 3 bases and J 7 bases, with 19 bases left between them. CDR3 protein: CASSDSWQSGLNTIYF. CDR3 coding DNA: TGTGCCAGCAGTGATTCATGGCAGTCGGGGCTTAACACCATATATTTT.

The V gene is TRBV4-2, the J gene TRBJ1-2; no reliable D call. V was cut by 3 bases and J by 2 bases, with 10 bases left in between. Germline CDR1 reads LGHNA; CDR2 reads YNFKEQ. The CDR3 sequence is 14 residues long. The CDR3 sequence: CASSQAKLNYGYTF. CDR3 bases: TGTGCCAGCAGCCAGGCAAAACTCAACTATGGCTACACCTTC.

The rearrangement links TRBV4-2 to TRBJ1-5; no firm D call. Trimming removed 4 bases at V and 0 bases at J, with 13 bases between. Germline loops: CDR1 LGHNA, CDR2 YNFKEQ. The CDR3 is 16 residues long. The CDR3 sequence is CASSLTKGGSNQPQHF. The CDR3 coding sequence is TGTGCCAGCAGCCTTACAAAGGGTGGTAGCAATCAGCCCCAGCATTTT.

This clone has more than one count but fewer than ten. The rearrangement uses TRBV19 and TRBJ2-7, with 11 positions matching TRBD1. CDR1 LNHDA and CDR2 SQIVND come from the germline V gene (reference sequence). The V and J ends lost 7 bases and 5 bases, in that order; junction bases with no gene match: 7. The CDR3 is 14 residues long. The DNA for the CDR3 is TGTGCCAGTAACCCCGGGACAGGGGGAGACGAGCAGTACTTC. Its translation is CASNPGTGGDEQYF.

Only a few counts were recorded for this clone. This chain links TRBV7-9 with TRBJ2-7, with D tentatively TRBD1 (6 bases). The V end was cut by 4 bases, the J end by 0 bases, with 7 bases between. CDR1 SEHNR and CDR2 FQNEAQ come from the germline V gene (reference sequence). The CDR3 is 13 residues long. The CDR3 nucleotides read TGTGCCAGCAGCTGGGACAACTCCTACGAGCAGTACTTC. Encoded protein: CASSWDNSYEQYF.

V is TRBV9 and J is TRBJ1-3; 9 positions agree with TRBD1. Germline lookup yields CDR1 SGDLS and CDR2 YYNGEE. The CDR3 extends over 18 amino acids. V lost 0 bases and J lost 1; bases outside the gene matches: 8. CDR3 DNA: TGTGCCAGCAGCGTAGGGTTGGGGACAGGGTTTTCTGGAAACACCATATATTTT. Translation gives CASSVGLGTGFSGNTIYF.

V usage is TRBV5-4 and J usage is TRBJ1-1, with D possibly being TRBD1 (6 bases). This CDR3 has 16 amino acids. V was shortened by 0 bases and J by 4 bases, with 16 bases between the two germline ends. Germline CDR1 and CDR2: SGHNT and YYREEE (reference sequence). The CDR3 protein is CASSLGLSGAGTEAFF. The CDR3 DNA reads as TGTGCCAGCAGCTTGGGCTTGTCGGGGGCGGGCACTGAAGCTTTCTTT. Combining the CDR3 with reference TRBV5-4 and TRBJ1-1 gives the whole variable domain ETGVTQSPTHLIKTRGQQVTLRCSSQSGHNTVSWYQQALGQGPQFIFQYYREEENGRGNFPPRFSGLQFPNYSSELNVNALELDDSALYLCASSLGLSGAGTEAFFGQGTRLTVV.

The chain has TRBV13 and TRBJ2-5, with 7 nucleotides matching TRBD1. The DNA end is a closer match to TRBJ2-7, so the J assignment may be wrong. Germline-derived CDR1 and CDR2 are PRHDT and FYEKMQ (reference sequence). This CDR3 region has 11 residues. In nucleotides, the CDR3 is TGTGCCAGCAGCAACAGGGGCGAGCAGTACTTC. Protein product: CASSNRGEQYF.

The gene calls are TRBV5-5 and TRBJ1-1; TRBD1 aligns across 9 bases. This CDR3 region has 15 residues. Germline CDR1 is SGHKS and CDR2 is YYEKEE (reference sequence). With 2 bases clipped from V and 10 bases from J, the junction kept 12 bases outside the gene matches. The CDR3 protein is CASSLRPGQGLGAFF. Written as DNA, the CDR3 is TGTGCCAGCAGCTTAAGACCGGGACAGGGTCTGGGAGCTTTCTTT.

The chain couples TRBV7-6 to TRBJ1-3; 7 positions match TRBD1. This CDR3 is built from 15 residues. Losses at the gene ends were 5 bases for V and 0 bases for J; bases not matched to a gene: 4. CDR1 SGHVS and CDR2 FNYEAQ come from the germline V gene. CDR3 region: CASSANRGSGNTIYF. Written as DNA, the CDR3 is TGTGCCAGCAGCGCCAACAGGGGCTCTGGAAACACCATATATTTT.

The chain combines TRBV9 with TRBJ2-7, with 9 bases fitting TRBD2. Germline CDR1 SGDLS, CDR2 YYNGEE. The CDR3 consists of 15 residues. V was pared by 4 bases and J by 6 bases, with 11 bases of the junction left unmatched. The CDR3 sequence: CASSPRAGLALEQYF. CDR3 sequence (DNA): TGTGCCAGCAGCCCACGGGCGGGACTAGCTCTCGAGCAGTACTTC.

The genes are TRBV19 and TRBJ2-3, with 8 bases matching TRBD1. Trimming took 4 bases from V and 5 from J; bases not matched to a gene: 5. CDR3 length: 14 residues. CDR1 and CDR2 (germline): LNHDA, SQIVND (reference sequence). CDR3 bases: TGTGCCAGTAGTAGTGGCAGGGGGCAAGATACGCAGTATTTT. Translation: CASSSGRGQDTQYF.

The chain combines TRBV6-1 with TRBJ2-5, with D possibly TRBD1 on 7 matching bases. CDR3 size: 15 residues. CDR1 is MNHNS, CDR2 SASEGT, per germline. Trimming pared 1 base from V and 5 bases from J, leaving 14 bases between. The CDR3 loop reads CASSEVGGGWETQYF. The DNA of the CDR3 is TGTGCCAGCAGTGAAGTAGGAGGGGGCTGGGAGACCCAGTACTTC.

The rearrangement links TRBV29-1 to TRBJ2-2; D unresolved. The CDR3 has 12 amino acids. V lost 3 bases and J lost 6, with 8 bases in between. Germline V CDR1 and CDR2: SQVTM, ANQGSEA. CDR3 loop: CSVDEAAGELFF. The CDR3 DNA is TGCAGCGTTGACGAAGCAGCCGGGGAGCTGTTTTTT.

This rearrangement joins TRBV19 to TRBJ2-1; D perhaps matches TRBD1 (5 bases). This CDR3 region has 13 residues. V was pared by 4 bases and J by 5 bases, with 9 bases between. Germline CDR1 reads LNHDA; CDR2 reads SQIVND (reference sequence). CDR3 loop: CASSKQVDNEQFF. The CDR3 DNA is TGTGCCAGTAGTAAACAGGTGGACAATGAGCAGTTCTTC.

The V gene is TRBV6-1, the J gene TRBJ1-1; 8 nucleotides align to TRBD1. This CDR3 is 14 amino acids long. Trimming took 5 bases from V and 8 from J; bases not matched to a gene: 10. Germline V gives CDR1 MNHNS, CDR2 SASEGT. In DNA form, the CDR3 reads TGTGCCAGCAGTAGGGACAGGTGGCGCGGGGAAGCTTTCTTT. It translates to CASSRDRWRGEAFF.